A selection of T cell receptor beta chains follows, all from one sample in a study of control samples from healthy donors and cancer patients. TCRdb's table, derived via immunoSEQ multiplex PCR, lists solely in-frame clones and lacks some. This sample carries fewer than 200,000 clones, with 2.2% going to the ten biggest clones. The material sequenced was blood. Receptor source: a woman in her thirties in good health. The CDR3 runs from the conserved cysteine through the conserved F or W. The D gene is left open where the match is weak.

>TRBD1|TRBV11-2|TRBJ1-2
CASSFARQGSYGYTF
TGTGCCAGCAGCTTCGCCCGACAGGGATCTTATGGCTACACCTTC
>TRBD2|TRBV9|TRBJ2-7
CASSAGLAGTYEQYF
TGTGCCAGCAGCGCCGGACTAGCGGGCACCTACGAGCAGTACTTC
>-|TRBV7-2|TRBJ2-4
CASSLVGGRQYF
TGTGCCAGCAGCTTAGTGGGGGGGCGGCAGTACTTC
>-|TRBV6-4|TRBJ2-5
CASSAEQQETQYF
TGTGCCAGCAGCGCAGAGCAACAAGAGACCCAGTACTTC
>-|TRBV2|TRBJ2-3
CASRQGAHTQYF
TGTGCCAGCCGCCAAGGAGCGCATACGCAGTATTTT
>TRBD1|TRBV19|TRBJ1-1
CASSISGGNTEAFF
TGTGCCAGTAGTATATCAGGGGGGAACACTGAAGCTTTCTTT
>TRBD1|TRBV7-9|TRBJ1-5
CASSPGQANQPQHF
TGTGCCAGCAGCCCCGGACAGGCCAATCAGCCCCAGCATTTT
>-|TRBV27|TRBJ1-1
CASSRADDTEAFF
TGTGCCAGCAGTCGAGCGGACGACACTGAAGCTTTCTTT
>-|TRBV6-6|TRBJ1-2
CASSYGGANYGYTF
TGTGCCAGCAGTTACGGCGGCGCTAACTATGGCTACACCTTC
>TRBD1|TRBV28|TRBJ1-4
CASCWTGGREKLFF
TGTGCCAGCTGTTGGACAGGGGGGAGAGAAAAACTGTTTTTT
>-|TRBV4-3|TRBJ1-6
CASSQEGTDYNSPLHF
TGCGCCAGCAGCCAAGAGGGGACGGATTATAATTCACCCCTCCACTTT
>-|TRBV5-1|TRBJ2-1
CASSLEGRYNEQFF
TGCGCCAGCAGCTTAGAAGGAAGGTACAATGAGCAGTTCTTC
>TRBD1|TRBV5-1|TRBJ2-7
CASTLGQGYVEQYF
TGCGCCAGCACTCTGGGACAGGGCTATGTCGAGCAGTACTTC
>-|TRBV27|TRBJ1-1
CASSLSAGGGTEAFF
TGTGCCAGCAGTTTATCCGCCGGGGGAGGTACTGAAGCTTTCTTT
>-|TRBV5-5|TRBJ1-2
CASSLRGTGYSNYGYTF
TGTGCCAGCAGCTTAAGGGGGACGGGTTATTCTAACTATGGCTACACCTTC
>-|TRBV11-3|TRBJ2-1
CASSLRVGDEQFF
TGTGCCAGCAGCTTGAGAGTGGGCGATGAGCAGTTCTTC
>-|TRBV29-1|TRBJ1-4
CSVEVPRGRGRNEKLFF
TGCAGCGTTGAAGTCCCGCGCGGAAGGGGAAGGAATGAAAAACTGTTTTTT